This T cell receptor (beta chain) was recorded in a study of esophageal squamous cell carcinoma under preoperative chemotherapy. TCRdb recomputed calls from the PCR reads with MiXCR, one row per CDR3 protein. The table has around 6,600 distinct CDR3 sequences, 25% to 35% seen once; the top ten hold around 14%. The CDR3 is 15 amino acids. CDR1 and CDR2 from the germline V gene are SGHVS and FQNEAQ. The time point was: before preoperative PTX-NDP chemotherapy. Turning to this clonotype: An end of the junction does not agree with germline; a read error may underlie this.

This TCR was recovered from a human donor with esophageal squamous cell carcinoma. The donor label of this sample is uncertain. This specimen was collected from a patient given preoperative chemotherapy. The chain employs TRBV7-8 and TRBJ2-5; D possibly corresponds to TRBD2 (6 bases). CDR3 residues: CGSSLGEAPFNEEFF. The DNA for the CDR3 is TGTGGCAGCAGCTTAGGGGAGGCCCCCTTCAATGAGGAGTTCTTC.